Sequencing of this T cell receptor beta chain was carried out in a study of CD8 T cells in Susac syndrome. Peripheral blood CD8+ and CD4+ T cells were profiled by TCR beta sequencing. Germline CDR1 MDHEN, CDR2 SYDVKM. The V end was cut by 8 bases, the J end by 5 bases, with 15 bases between. The CDR3 spans 13 residues. About 0.5 to 1 ug RNA was reverse transcribed with random hexamers. TCRdb analysed the immunoSEQ multiplex PCR reads with MiXCR anew, one entry per CDR3 protein. The table shows 90,000 to 150,000 distinct CDR3 sequences, with 90% to 95% occurring only once. The chain employs TRBV28 and TRBJ1-1, with D possibly matching TRBD1 (5 bases). Sequenced material: CD4+ T cells from PBMCs. This TCR was sampled from a human donor with multiple sclerosis. In DNA form, the CDR3 reads TGTGCCAGCCTAAACGGGGGGATTACTGAAGCTTTCTTT. Its translation: CASLNGGITEAFF.